This TCR beta chain came from a study of blood T cells in healthy people across ages. This clonotype turned up a few times. Next came a second PCR, run for roughly 6 to 11 cycles, which used a sample-barcoded 5' primer along with a J-beta primer mix. Any given sample supplied a minimum of 3 million CDR3-containing paired-end reads. Each CDR3 protein gets one entry after TCRdb re-called the 5' RACE reads with MiXCR. The table includes some 700,000 distinct CDR3 sequences, over 20% detected once. Germline V CDR1 and CDR2: DFQATT, SNEGSKA (reference sequence). This CDR3 spans 16 amino acids. J gave up 2 bases and V 6 bases, and 10 bases lay outside the gene matches.

The chain recombines TRBV20-1 with TRBJ2-1; 10 positions match TRBD2. This sequence originates from a man aged 70 or older in good health. Sequencing was performed on blood. As DNA, the CDR3 is TGCAGTGCCAGGAACGCCCTAGCGGGGGCCTACAATGAGCAGTTCTTC. Amino acid sequence: CSARNALAGAYNEQFF.